The entry below gives a single TCR beta chain sequence along with its context. There is no known antigen for this receptor. This sample was taken from a study of CXCR3-negative and CXCR3-positive naive CD8 T cells (dated 2019 in TCRdb). In terms of the full investigation: Some 150 million TRB reads were obtained in total, roughly 1.5 +/- 0.3 million reads per library. The diversity and physicochemical repertoire analyses included fewer than twelve donors pooled from two independent experiments. TRBV-TRBJ cluster analysis included naive subsets from 5 donors and memory cells from 3 donors.

Overall study outcomes, separate from this receptor: Similar TRBV-TRBJ usage was shown by naive CXCR3-negative and CXCR3-positive cells from the same donor, whereas distinct patterns were shown by memory cells. Comparably high repertoire diversity was found in both naive subsets, whereas much lower repertoire diversity was found in memory CD8+ T cells. Because surface CD5, which is linked to self-reactivity in mice, was comparable between the naive subsets, TCR interaction strength was also inferred from the physicochemical properties of TRB CDR3s. CXCR3 expression partially decreased after cryopreservation, so most assays used freshly isolated PBMCs. TRB CDR3s from CXCR3-positive naive cells showed higher hydrophobicity (lower Kidera factor 4), lower energy, and higher strength and volume indices than CXCR3-negative naive cells.

For each CD8+ T cell subset, flow sorting was done in triplicate, and 300,000 to 350,000 cells per subset went directly into RLT lysis buffer. To exclude memory contaminants, naive CD8+ T cells were stringently defined as CD45RO-CCR7+CD27+CD95-. Using standard density gradient centrifugation, peripheral blood mononuclear cells were isolated from buffy coats. A FACSAria III was used to flow-sort naive CD8+ T cells into CXCR3-negative and CXCR3-positive populations. Total RNA was extracted from sorted cells using an RNeasy Mini Kit. Sequencing took place on a NextSeq 550. The Human TCR Profiling Kit (MiLaboratory) was used to prepare UMI-labeled 5' RACE TRB cDNA libraries. The full amount of extracted RNA was used for cDNA synthesis, and the full amount of resulting cDNA was used for PCR amplification. The libraries were made side by side, with each library going through the same number of PCR cycles. As for how the authors treated the data: With a minimum of two reads required per UMI, MIGEC and MiXCR pulled out about 50,000 +/- 10,000 unique UMI-labeled TRB cDNA molecules from each library. On average, each library contained about 40,000 +/- 10,000 functional in-frame TRB CDR3 nucleotide clonotypes without stop codons. After downsampling to 5000 UMI-labeled TRB molecules per sample, diversity metrics, including normalized Shannon-Wiener and Chao1, were computed in VDJtools. Clonotype-size-weighted physicochemical properties of the central five CDR3 residues (interaction energy, strength, volume and Kidera factor 4) were computed in VDJtools. TCRdb reprocessed the reads, reporting each CDR3 protein sequence once and no DNA. TCRdb, not the authors, supplied the V and J calls. The table for this sample records over 45,000 distinct CDR3 sequences. Together, the top ten hold roughly 0.42% of the sample.

Sequences SEHNR (CDR1) and FQNEAQ (CDR2) are obtained from the germline V gene (reference sequence). The CDR3 has 12 amino acids, counting the end cysteine and phenylalanine. The entry carries no DNA sequence. The sequence came from a human donor in good health. Some clones in this sample may be carry-over from other donors' samples. This chain joins TRBV7-9 to TRBJ2-3. Sequencing was done on a sample of naive CXCR3- CD8+ T cells from blood. The cell subset or site label for this specimen denotes: CD45RO-CCR7+CD27+CD95- naive CD8+ T cells lacking CXCR3 (TNR3-). CDR3 reads: CASSESMDTQYF.